This TCR beta chain was sequenced during a study of CD4+ T cells in melanoma. General study points: Diverse differentiation states were reported for melanoma neoantigen-specific CD4+ T cells. A reported correlation linked neoantigen-specific CD4+ T cells to CD8+, macrophage and B cell function.

This clone was seen repeatedly, ten times or more. Its antigen is not identified. The method was immunoSEQ multiplex PCR; TCRdb's version includes in-frame clones alone and lacks a portion of them. Among some 110,000 clones listed, 80% to 95% were seen once. The sequence derives from a human donor with melanoma. Material: peripheral blood.

The CDR3 loop is CASSRDILITEAFF. Written as DNA, the CDR3 is TGTGCCAGCAGTCGGGACATCCTGATTACTGAAGCTTTCTTT. The rearrangement joins TRBV7-2 to TRBJ1-1; weak D call: TRBD1 (6 bases). V was pared by 6 bases and J by 5 bases, with 16 bases between. Germline V lookup: CDR1 SGHTA, CDR2 FQGNSA. The CDR3 is 14 residues long.